Each of the 13 T cell receptor beta chains below was sequenced from the same sample in a study of T-cell memory formation after mild COVID-19. MiXCR, run by TCRdb on the 5' RACE reads, gives a single entry per CDR3 protein. The table has approximately 190,000 distinct CDR3 sequences, around 20% seen once. The sequencing sample was made of PBMCs or a T cell subset sorted from them (not recorded which). These receptors were taken from an adult woman who had mild COVID-19 (a few samples of this study predate the infection). Cell type and time point are not known.

The chain couples TRBV30 to TRBJ2-7, with unresolved D. Trimming took 1 base from V and 6 from J, leaving 7 bases between them. This CDR3 has 11 residues. Germline lookup yields CDR1 GTSNPN and CDR2 SVGIG (reference sequence). In DNA form, the CDR3 reads TGTGCCTGGAGTGCCGGTTTCGAGCAGTACTTC. As protein: CAWSAGFEQYF.

This chain uses TRBV27 with TRBJ2-3; D remains ambiguous. V was shortened by 5 bases and J by 4 bases, with 10 bases between the two germline ends. This CDR3 has 13 amino acids. Germline loops: CDR1 MNHEY, CDR2 SMNVEV (reference sequence). The CDR3 region is CASSRLTSDTQYF. CDR3 bases: TGTGCCAGCAGTCGCTTGACGTCAGATACGCAGTATTTT.

V usage is TRBV6-5 and J usage is TRBJ1-1; D is possibly TRBD1 (6 bases). This CDR3 is built from 13 residues. From germline, CDR1 is MNHEY and CDR2 SVGAGI. V gave up 2 bases and J gave up 4 bases, with 8 bases separating them. CDR3 sequence reads: CASSYRDTTEAFF. DNA of the CDR3: TGTGCCAGCAGTTACAGGGACACCACTGAAGCTTTCTTT.

This clonotype has just a few counts. This chain joins TRBV5-1 and TRBJ2-1; D is perhaps TRBD1 (6 bases). The CDR3 covers 14 residues. The V gene lost 2 bases and the J gene lost 2 bases, with 8 bases spanning the gap. Germline V CDR1 and CDR2: SGHRS, YFSETQ. CDR3 in amino acids: CASSFEGAYNEQFF. CDR3 nucleotides: TGCGCCAGCAGCTTTGAGGGGGCCTACAATGAGCAGTTCTTC.

The chain uses TRBV5-1 and TRBJ2-3; 7 positions agree with TRBD1. The CDR3 runs 19 residues. Per the germline V gene, CDR1 is SGHRS and CDR2 is YFSETQ. V shed 4 bases and J 0 bases; nucleotides not matched to a gene: 17. CDR3 in DNA: TGCGCCAGCAGCCGAACAGGGGCGGTGGTAAGATCGAGCACAGATACGCAGTATTTT. It is translated as CASSRTGAVVRSSTDTQYF.

This clonotype was seen only a few times. The J gene is TRBJ1-5, the V gene TRBV7-6; 9 nucleotides line up with TRBD1. The CDR3 has 16 residues. Trimming at V came to 3 bases and at J to 7 bases, leaving 10 bases not matched to a gene. Germline V lookup: CDR1 SGHVS, CDR2 FNYEAQ. CDR3 protein: CASSLLPGQGYQPQHF. The CDR3 coding sequence is TGTGCCAGCAGCTTGCTACCGGGACAGGGTTACCAGCCCCAGCATTTT.

The rearrangement joins TRBV30 to TRBJ2-7, with unresolved D. Germline CDR1 is GTSNPN and CDR2 is SVGIG (reference sequence). Between the trimmed V and J ends, which lost 2 bases and 6 bases, there was a span of 14 bases. The CDR3 has 13 residues. The CDR3 region has the DNA TGTGCCTGGAGTACCGACTGGAGTCGCGAGCAGTACTTC. This translates into CAWSTDWSREQYF.

Notes on this clonotype: The junction differs from germline at one of its ends, possibly a read error. The V gene is TRBV24-1, the J gene TRBJ2-5; tentatively, D is TRBD1 or TRBD2 (5 bases each). Per germline, CDR1 KGHDR and CDR2 SFDVKD. There are 17 residues in the CDR3. The CDR3 is CATSDRQKGRGREAQYF. The CDR3 DNA sequence: TGTGCCACCAGTGACCGACAAAAGGGACGAGGAAGAGAGGCCCAGTACTTC.

This clonotype has a handful of counts. The rearrangement links TRBV11-2 to TRBJ1-1; D unclear. The CDR3 sequence is 13 residues long. The germline V gene encodes CDR1 SGHAT and CDR2 FQNNGV. Trimming took off 1 base at V and 3 bases at J, with 6 bases between the two ends. The CDR3 bases are TGTGCCAGCAGCTTAGTGGGTGACACTGAAGCTTTCTTT. This encodes CASSLVGDTEAFF.

The rearrangement joins TRBV5-1 to TRBJ2-7, with a tentative D call TRBD2 (5 bases). CDR1 is SGHRS, CDR2 YFSETQ, per germline. The germline V and J ends were trimmed by 0 bases and 4 bases, with 14 bases remaining between them. CDR3 length: 15 amino acids. The CDR3 DNA reads as TGCGCCAGCAGCTTGGGGACGGGGAGTAGGTACGAGCAGTACTTC. Its protein product is CASSLGTGSRYEQYF.

The chain links TRBV7-2 to TRBJ1-1; D gene uncertain. There are 15 residues in the CDR3. Looked up from germline, CDR1 is SGHTA and CDR2 is FQGNSA. The V and J ends lost 5 bases and 1 base respectively, with 14 bases between them. CDR3 amino acids: CASSQDQASNTEAFF. The CDR3 region has the DNA TGTGCCAGCAGCCAGGACCAGGCATCGAACACTGAAGCTTTCTTT. The variable domain in full, completed from reference TRBV7-2 and TRBJ1-1, reads GAGVSQSPSNKVTEKGKDVELRCDPISGHTALYWYRQSLGQGLEFLIYFQGNSAPDKSGLPSDRFSAERTGGSVSTLTIQRTQQEDSAVYLCASSQDQASNTEAFFGQGTRLTVV.

This chain links TRBV6-5 with TRBJ1-5; possibly TRBD1 for D (6 bases). The CDR3 runs to 15 residues. CDR1 and CDR2 from the germline V gene are MNHEY and SVGAGI. V was cut by 2 bases and J by 4 bases, with 12 bases left in between. CDR3 residues: CASSYRRGGNQPQHF. The CDR3 region has the DNA TGTGCCAGCAGTTACCGCAGGGGTGGGAATCAGCCCCAGCATTTT.

This clonotype came up a few times. The rearrangement links TRBV9 to TRBJ1-3; D gene ambiguous. V was cut by 3 bases and J by 4 bases, with 8 bases left in between. This CDR3 comprises 13 residues. Germline V gene sequence: CDR1 SGDLS, CDR2 YYNGEE. CDR3 nucleotide sequence: TGTGCCAGCAGCGCTGACATAGGAAACACCATATATTTT. Residues: CASSADIGNTIYF.